The 4 T cell receptor beta chains in this list originate from one sample, sequenced in a study of shared clonotypes between healthy human individuals. Naive CD8 cells lacked CD45RO, underwent positive selection for CCR7 and left out terminally differentiated effector memory CD45RA+ cells. Libraries were prepared by immunoSEQ multiplex PCR; TCRdb keeps only in-frame clonotypes and omits some of them. The table shows around 640,000 clones, with around 96% occurring only once. The sample comprised naive CD8+ T cells sorted from blood. The source is a woman in her 30s in good health.

The chain couples TRBV29-1 to TRBJ1-1; D not resolved. Deletions cut 1 base from V and 1 base from J, with 7 bases between. The CDR3 is 13 amino acids. Germline CDR1 reads SQVTM; CDR2 reads ANQGSEA. DNA for the CDR3: TGCAGCGTTGAAGCAGGAGGGAACACTGAAGCTTTCTTT. It yields the protein CSVEAGGNTEAFF.

This sequence joins TRBV19 and TRBJ2-7; 11 bases fit TRBD2. The J segment lost 6 bases and the V segment lost 5 bases, leaving 6 bases of the junction unmatched. Germline CDR1 reads LNHDA; CDR2 reads SQIVND (reference sequence). There are 14 residues in the CDR3. The CDR3 sequence is CASSPLAGGSEQYF. In DNA, the CDR3 is TGTGCCAGTAGTCCGTTAGCGGGAGGGTCCGAGCAGTACTTC.

With respect to this clone: Distinct nucleotide sequences in the sample also encode this CDR3. This chain joins TRBV28 and TRBJ1-1, with unresolved D. The germline V gene encodes CDR1 MDHEN and CDR2 SYDVKM. The V and J ends lost 3 bases and 1 base respectively, with 6 bases between them. This CDR3 contains 13 residues. The CDR3 reads CASSFRPNTEAFF. The DNA for the CDR3 is TGTGCCAGCAGTTTCCGTCCGAACACTGAAGCTTTCTTT.

This clone was detected once. This chain links TRBV27 with TRBJ1-5; weak D call: TRBD1 (6 bases). Trimming took off 8 bases at V and 2 bases at J, with 16 bases between the two ends. The length of the CDR3 is 15 residues. Germline V gene data show CDR1 as MNHEY and CDR2 as SMNVEV (reference sequence). CDR3 DNA sequence: TGTGCCAGCGGTAGAGAGGGGGGAGGCAATCAGCCCCAGCATTTT. Its translation: CASGREGGGNQPQHF.